The present TCR beta chain was sequenced within a study of blood T cells in healthy people across ages. In the study overall: About one barcoded beta molecule per two T cells was captured by template switching.

The use of a sample-barcoded 5' primer and a J-beta primer mix characterized a second PCR of roughly 6 to 11 cycles. All samples yielded 3 million or more CDR3-containing paired-end reads. TCRdb called the 5' RACE reads again in MiXCR, with one record for every CDR3 protein. Seen here are some 1.4 million distinct CDR3 sequences, 42% observed once, and the top ten hold roughly 8.2%. Trimming removed 6 bases from V and 5 bases from J; junction bases left unmatched: 6. The CDR3 is 12 residues long. The V gene's germline CDR1 is DFQATT and CDR2 SNEGSKA (reference sequence). This clonotype was observed a handful of times.

The chain joins TRBV20-1 to TRBJ2-5; 7 bases fit TRBD1. The clonotype was recovered from a woman under 30 in good health. The sequenced sample was blood. The CDR3 spells CSALVRGETQYF. CDR3 sequence (DNA): TGCAGTGCCCTGGTCAGGGGGGAGACCCAGTACTTC.